The 21 T cell receptor beta chains below were found in one sample sequenced in a study of Ad26.COV2.S vaccination and SARS-CoV-2 variants. Treatment of the sample: 15 to 20 received Ad26.COV2.S at low or high dose, single or two shots; 5 received placebo; per-sample allocation not given. Collection of samples fell on day 63 after the first vaccine or placebo injection. TCRdb's copy holds only in-frame clones and misses some; the assay was immunoSEQ multiplex PCR. The table includes about 280,000 clones, 70% to 90% detected once. The specimen comprised peripheral blood, sampled in a trial of Ad26.COV2.S vaccine versus placebo. The receptors come from a person between 18 and 59 years old who received the Ad26.COV2.S COVID-19 vaccine or a placebo.

The V and J genes are TRBV15 and TRBJ1-2; TRBD1 is a possible D gene (6 bases). V lost 9 bases to trimming and J lost 4 bases, with 15 bases between them. Germline V gene sequence: CDR1 LNHNV, CDR2 YYDKDF (reference sequence). The CDR3 loop spans 13 amino acids. The CDR3 DNA is TGTGCCACAGGCCAGGGGCGAGGCTATGGCTACACCTTC. It encodes CATGQGRGYGYTF.

The CDR3 DNA reads TGTGCCAGTAGTATACAGGGGGGGAACACTGAAGCTTTCTTT. This sequence encodes CASSIQGGNTEAFF. V usage is TRBV19 and J usage is TRBJ1-1, with TRBD1 identical over 7 bases. The CDR3 is 14 residues long. The V gene's germline CDR1 is LNHDA and CDR2 SQIVND (reference sequence). Germline trimming cut 2 bases from V and 1 base from J; bases unmatched to any gene: 1. Based on the CDR3 plus reference TRBV19 and TRBJ1-1, the full variable domain is DGGITQSPKYLFRKEGQNVTLSCEQNLNHDAMYWYRQDPGQGLRLIYYSQIVNDFQKGDIAEGYSVSREKKESFPLTVTSAQKNPTAFYLCASSIQGGNTEAFFGQGTRLTVV.

The chain links TRBV4-2 to TRBJ2-7, with TRBD2 identical over 8 bases. The CDR3 totals 15 residues. Per germline, CDR1 LGHNA and CDR2 YNFKEQ. The J segment lost 3 bases and the V segment lost 4 bases, leaving 8 bases of the junction unmatched. The CDR3 reads CASSPTSGSIYEQYF. The CDR3 coding sequence is TGTGCCAGCAGCCCTACTAGCGGATCCATCTACGAGCAGTACTTC.

The rearrangement joins TRBV19 to TRBJ2-5, with D hard to call. V lost 6 bases to trimming and J lost 7 bases, with 18 bases between them. CDR1 LNHDA and CDR2 SQIVND come from the germline V gene (reference sequence). The CDR3 contains 14 residues. This CDR3 reads CASRPPGVTRTQYF. The DNA of the CDR3 is TGTGCCAGTAGACCCCCCGGAGTAACGAGGACCCAGTACTTC.

V gene TRBV29-1 combines with J gene TRBJ2-7, with D perhaps being TRBD1 or TRBD2 (5 bases each). CDR3 length: 14 residues. Germline V CDR1 and CDR2: SQVTM, ANQGSEA. Trimming cost V 6 bases and J 7 bases, with 22 bases left between them. CDR3 loop: CSVERPGRTGEQYF. CDR3 nucleotides: TGCAGCGTAGAACGTCCGGGACGGACTGGTGAGCAGTACTTC.

The count of this clone is one. This sequence joins TRBV7-2 and TRBJ1-1; the D is unclear. This CDR3 is built from 14 residues. Germline V lookup: CDR1 SGHTA, CDR2 FQGNSA. V was clipped by 3 bases and J by 0 bases, with 8 bases between them. The CDR3 DNA follows: TGTGCCAGCAGCTTCTCTTCGGTGAACACTGAAGCTTTCTTT. Translation: CASSFSSVNTEAFF.

The genes are TRBV21-1 and TRBJ1-1; the DNA was not used to check the table's D call, TRBD1. TRBV21-1 is annotated as a pseudogene. The CDR3 has 15 residues. Here the CDR3 DNA reads TGTGCCAGCAGCAGCTTGGGGAAGACAGGCAGTGAAGCTTTCTTT. It encodes CASSSLGKTGSEAFF.

The chain recombines TRBV18 with TRBJ2-1; 9 nucleotides agree with TRBD2. V was clipped by 4 bases and J by 3 bases; unmatched bases: 4. Germline V gives CDR1 KGHSH, CDR2 LQKENI. CDR3 size: 15 residues. CDR3 coding DNA: TGTGCCAGCTCACTTCTAGCGGGGTTCTACAATGAGCAGTTCTTC. This translates into CASSLLAGFYNEQFF.

This chain joins TRBV19 and TRBJ1-5; maybe TRBD1 (6 bases). The CDR3 is made up of 14 amino acids. The germline V gene has CDR1 LNHDA and CDR2 SQIVND (reference sequence). The V and J ends lost 1 base and 10 bases respectively, with 14 bases between them. CDR3 nucleotide sequence: TGTGCCAGTAGTATAGCCCAGGGGCTCCGACCCCAGCATTTT. Its protein is CASSIAQGLRPQHF.

This chain connects TRBV3-1 (or the pseudogene TRBV3-2) to TRBJ2-5; 12 nucleotides agree with TRBD2. Germline V gene data show CDR1 as LGHDT and CDR2 as YNNKEL (reference sequence). After removal of 3 bases from V and 5 bases from J, the junction contained 4 bases not matched to a gene. This CDR3 is 15 amino acids long. CDR3 loop: CASSHPLAGGETQYF. CDR3 coding DNA: TGTGCCAGCAGCCATCCCCTAGCGGGAGGGGAGACCCAGTACTTC.

V and J are TRBV2 and TRBJ1-4; D call uncertain. Germline V gene data show CDR1 as SNHLY and CDR2 as FYNNEI. The CDR3 consists of 11 residues. Between the trimmed V and J ends, which lost 1 base and 9 bases, there was a span of 3 bases. The CDR3 DNA follows: TGTGCCAGCAGTGAAGATCAAAAACTGTTTTTT. Its protein is CASSEDQKLFF. The full variable domain, with the rest looked up from reference TRBV2 and TRBJ1-4, is EPEVTQTPSHQVTQMGQEVILRCVPISNHLYFYWYRQILGQKVEFLVSFYNNEISEKSEIFDDQFSVERPDGSNFTLKIRSTKLEDSAMYFCASSEDQKLFFGSGTQLSVL.

The rearrangement links TRBV7-2 to TRBJ1-4; 9 bases fit TRBD1. Germline assignment: CDR1 SGHTA and CDR2 FQGNSA. The CDR3 has 14 residues. V lost 5 bases and J lost 7; bases outside the gene matches: 5. CDR3 loop: CASSLGQGPEKLFF. CDR3 sequence (DNA): TGTGCCAGCAGCCTCGGACAGGGGCCTGAAAAACTGTTTTTT.

The chain carries TRBV2 and TRBJ2-2; 7 bases line up with TRBD1. Per the germline V gene, CDR1 is SNHLY and CDR2 is FYNNEI. This CDR3 is built from 16 residues. The V and J ends lost 6 bases and 0 bases, in that order; junction bases with no gene match: 7. The CDR3 DNA reads as TGTGCCAGCAGCCGGGACAGTCTCGCGAACACCGGGGAGCTGTTTTTT. As protein: CASSRDSLANTGELFF.

This rearrangement joins TRBV6-5 to TRBJ1-2; 7 nucleotides line up with TRBD1. V shed 6 bases and J 8 bases; nucleotides not matched to a gene: 9. This CDR3 has 13 residues. Germline lookup yields CDR1 MNHEY and CDR2 SVGAGI. The CDR3 nucleotides are TGTGCCAGCAGCAGACAGGGTTCGGGGGGCTACACCTTC. Residues: CASSRQGSGGYTF.

This chain uses TRBV5-1 with TRBJ2-7; 8 nucleotides align to TRBD1. J was trimmed by 2 bases and V by 4 bases; bases with no gene match: 11. This CDR3 has 16 amino acids. Germline lookup yields CDR1 SGHRS and CDR2 YFSETQ. CDR3 sequence reads: CASSPGPKTGAYEQYF. The CDR3 DNA sequence: TGCGCCAGCAGCCCAGGACCGAAGACAGGGGCCTACGAGCAGTACTTC.

The chain combines TRBV29-1 with TRBJ1-2, with D possibly TRBD1 on 5 matching bases. Germline V lookup: CDR1 SQVTM, CDR2 ANQGSEA. The CDR3 runs 12 residues. Trimming cost V 4 bases and J 7 bases, with 13 bases left between them. CDR3 nucleotide sequence: TGCAGCGTTGTACAGGTCCAGCGTGGCTACACCTTC. Its translation is CSVVQVQRGYTF.

This clone was counted only a few times. DNA of the CDR3: TGTGCCAGCATGCTTTACGGGGGGCTAGTCCCTGAAGCTTTCTTT. Amino acid sequence: CASMLYGGLVPEAFF. This chain connects TRBV27 to TRBJ1-1; D possibly corresponds to TRBD1 (6 bases). In germline, CDR1 is MNHEY, CDR2 SMNVEV (reference sequence). The CDR3 length is 15 residues. V lost 7 bases and J 6 bases, leaving 21 bases between the germline ends.

This chain links TRBV6-6 with TRBJ2-5; D possibly corresponds to TRBD1 (5 bases). The CDR3 is 10 amino acids. Trimming shortened V by 10 bases and J by 6 bases, and 9 bases separated the two germline ends. Germline V gene data show CDR1 as MNHNY and CDR2 as SVGAGI (reference sequence). The CDR3 DNA reads TGTGCCACTAGGGGAAAGACCCAGTACTTC. Protein: CATRGKTQYF.

The V call is TRBV18, the J call TRBJ2-7; 9 nucleotides match TRBD1. The germline gives CDR1 KGHSH, CDR2 LQKENI. CDR3 size: 17 residues. V was pared by 5 bases and J by 2 bases, with 13 bases of the junction left unmatched. The CDR3 loop reads CASSSPIAGQGTYEQYF. The CDR3 nucleotides read TGTGCCAGCTCAAGTCCCATTGCGGGACAGGGCACCTACGAGCAGTACTTC.

J is TRBJ2-1 and V is TRBV7-9; TRBD1 aligns across 10 bases. The CDR3 is made up of 17 amino acids. Germline CDR1 and CDR2: SEHNR and FQNEAQ (reference sequence). J lost 8 bases, V lost 0 bases, and 10 bases had no gene match. DNA for the CDR3: TGTGCCAGCAGCTTAGCGTATCAGAGACAGGGGGCCCATGAGCAGTTCTTC. It translates to CASSLAYQRQGAHEQFF.

This chain connects TRBV7-2 to TRBJ2-1; 10 nucleotides agree with TRBD2. There are 16 residues in the CDR3. Looked up from germline, CDR1 is SGHTA and CDR2 is FQGNSA. The J segment lost 8 bases and the V segment lost 4 bases, leaving 11 bases of the junction unmatched. The CDR3 spells CASSWQAGGLRDEQFF. The CDR3 DNA reads TGTGCCAGCAGCTGGCAAGCGGGGGGGCTTAGAGATGAGCAGTTCTTC.